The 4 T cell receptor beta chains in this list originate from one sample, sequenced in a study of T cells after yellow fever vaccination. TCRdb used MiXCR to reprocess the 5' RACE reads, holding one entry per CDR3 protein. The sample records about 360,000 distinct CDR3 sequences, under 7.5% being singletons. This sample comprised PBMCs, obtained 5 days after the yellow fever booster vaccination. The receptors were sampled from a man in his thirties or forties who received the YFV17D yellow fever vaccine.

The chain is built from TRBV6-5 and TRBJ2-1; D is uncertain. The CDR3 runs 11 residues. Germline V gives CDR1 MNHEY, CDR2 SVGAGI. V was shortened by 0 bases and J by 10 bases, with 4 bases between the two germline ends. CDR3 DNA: TGTGCCAGCAGTTACTCATCCGAGCAGTTCTTC. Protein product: CASSYSSEQFF.

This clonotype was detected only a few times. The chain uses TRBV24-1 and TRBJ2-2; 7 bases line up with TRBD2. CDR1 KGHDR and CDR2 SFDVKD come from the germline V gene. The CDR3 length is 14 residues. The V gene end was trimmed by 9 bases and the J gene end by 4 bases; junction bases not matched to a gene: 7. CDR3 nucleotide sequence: TGTGCCACCCGTGGGGAGGGAATCACCGGGGAGCTGTTTTTT. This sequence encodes CATRGEGITGELFF.

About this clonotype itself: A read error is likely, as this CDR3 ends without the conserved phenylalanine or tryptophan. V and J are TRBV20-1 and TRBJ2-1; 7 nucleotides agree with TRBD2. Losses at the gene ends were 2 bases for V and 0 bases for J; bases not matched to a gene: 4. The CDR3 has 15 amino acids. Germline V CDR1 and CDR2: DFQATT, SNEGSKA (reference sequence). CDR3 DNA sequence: TGCAGTGCTAGACCCGGGAGGAACTCCTACAATGAGCAGTTCTAC. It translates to CSARPGRNSYNEQFY.

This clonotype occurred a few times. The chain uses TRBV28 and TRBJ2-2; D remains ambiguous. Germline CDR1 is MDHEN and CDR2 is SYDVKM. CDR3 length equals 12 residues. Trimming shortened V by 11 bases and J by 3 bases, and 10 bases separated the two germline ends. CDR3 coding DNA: TGTGCCGTCTCAAGCCACACCGGGGAGCTGTTTTTT. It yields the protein CAVSSHTGELFF.